This T cell receptor beta chain was profiled in a study of blood T cells in healthy people across ages. This clonotype was detected only once. The antigen remains undetermined. A second about 7 to 11 cycle PCR used barcoded and J-beta primers. Every cDNA was tagged by a template-switch adaptor with 12 random nucleotides. From the 5' RACE reads, TCRdb called clonotypes with MiXCR, one entry per CDR3 protein. The sample lists more than 900,000 distinct CDR3 sequences, about 29% occurring once. Notes on the study in general: Possibly, changes in expanded clonotypes were confounded because donor CMV status was unknown.

Between the trimmed V and J ends, which lost 0 bases and 0 bases, there was a span of 7 bases. The CDR3 loop spans 15 amino acids. CDR1 and CDR2 from the germline V gene are LGHNA and YSLEER. This sample also appeared in a second study, on T cells of mothers and their children. From that study: The whole RNA yield was converted to cDNA, around 1.5 ug per 15 ul.

The chain couples TRBV4-3 to TRBJ2-3; no reliable D call. The sample was blood. The TCR was taken from a woman in her thirties or forties in good health. CDR3 in amino acids: CASSQDLFSTDTQYF. CDR3 bases: TGCGCCAGCAGCCAAGATCTTTTCAGCACAGATACGCAGTATTTT.